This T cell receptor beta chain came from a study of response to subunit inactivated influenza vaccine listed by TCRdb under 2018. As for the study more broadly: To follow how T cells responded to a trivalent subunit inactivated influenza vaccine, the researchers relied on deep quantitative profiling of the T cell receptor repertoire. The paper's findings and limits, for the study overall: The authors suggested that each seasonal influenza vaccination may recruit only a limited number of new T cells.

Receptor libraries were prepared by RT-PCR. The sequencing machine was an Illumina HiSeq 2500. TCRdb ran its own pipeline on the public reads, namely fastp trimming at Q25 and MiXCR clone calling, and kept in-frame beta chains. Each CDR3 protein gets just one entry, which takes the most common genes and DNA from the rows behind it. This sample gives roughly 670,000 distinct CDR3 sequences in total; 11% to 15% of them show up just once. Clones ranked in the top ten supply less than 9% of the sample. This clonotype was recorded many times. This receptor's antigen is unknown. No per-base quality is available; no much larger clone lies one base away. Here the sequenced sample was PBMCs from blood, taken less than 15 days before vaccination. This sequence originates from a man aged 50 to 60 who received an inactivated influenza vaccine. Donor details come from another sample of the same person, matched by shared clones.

The nucleotide sequence reads TGTGCCAGCAGCTCAGGGAACGAGCAGTACTTC. It specifies CASSSGNEQYF. The sequence is built from TRBV7-9 and TRBJ2-7; the D segment could be TRBD1, given 5 matching bases. Based on the germline V gene (reference sequence), the CDR1 and CDR2 sequences are SEHNR and FQNEAQ. V loses 4 bases of germline sequence and J loses 5 bases, and the interval between the two ends is 6 bases. Taken from cysteine to phenylalanine, the CDR3 has 11 residues. Only CDR3 DNA remains: 33 bases, in frame from the first base.